These 22 T cell receptor beta chains came from one sample sequenced in a study of blood T cell repertoires in COVID-19. Produced via immunoSEQ multiplex PCR; TCRdb's table is partial and in-frame only. This sample has roughly 120,000 clones, with approximately 86% found just once. Sequenced material: peripheral blood. The receptors shown here come from a human donor in a cohort sampled during active COVID-19.

CDR3 sequence: CATSDPRTGDYEQYF. The CDR3 bases are TGTGCCACCAGTGATCCCCGGACAGGGGACTACGAGCAGTACTTC. The gene calls are TRBV24-1 and TRBJ2-7, with 9 bases matching TRBD1. This CDR3 comprises 15 residues. The junction had 5 bases not matched to a gene; V was cut back by 3 bases and J by 3 bases. The germline V gene encodes CDR1 KGHDR and CDR2 SFDVKD.

The J gene is TRBJ2-5, the V gene TRBV14; D not certain. There are 14 residues in the CDR3. Germline V gene sequence: CDR1 SGHDN, CDR2 FVKESK. Trimming stripped 0 bases from V and 7 bases from J, with 12 bases between. CDR3 residues: CASSQDLIGGTQYF. CDR3 DNA sequence: TGTGCCAGCAGCCAAGATCTCATTGGCGGGACCCAGTACTTC.

This chain uses TRBV6-5 with TRBJ1-1; weak D call: TRBD1 (5 bases). CDR1 is MNHEY and CDR2 is SVGAGI in the germline V gene. There are 14 residues in the CDR3. V lost 7 bases and J 1 base, leaving 13 bases between the germline ends. Written as DNA, the CDR3 is TGTGCCAGCAACCTAGGACAAAGGAACACTGAAGCTTTCTTT. Its protein product is CASNLGQRNTEAFF.

The chain links TRBV5-4 to TRBJ2-2; no definite D call. The CDR3 has 15 amino acids. Germline-derived CDR1 and CDR2 are SGHNT and YYREEE (reference sequence). Trimming pared 0 bases from V and 5 bases from J, leaving 11 bases between. This CDR3 reads CASSLGPAGTGELFF. CDR3 DNA sequence: TGTGCCAGCAGCTTGGGCCCGGCCGGGACCGGGGAGCTGTTTTTT.

This chain joins TRBV5-1 and TRBJ2-1; D may be TRBD1 (5 bases). Germline loops: CDR1 SGHRS, CDR2 YFSETQ. The V gene lost 4 bases and the J gene lost 8 bases, with 19 bases spanning the gap. CDR3 length equals 15 residues. CDR3 loop: CASSLGNWGSDEQFF. CDR3 sequence (DNA): TGCGCCAGCAGCCTCGGAAATTGGGGCAGCGATGAGCAGTTCTTC.

This chain links TRBV19 with TRBJ2-7; D perhaps matches TRBD1 (6 bases). The germline V gene has CDR1 LNHDA and CDR2 SQIVND (reference sequence). Trimming cost V 3 bases and J 0 bases, with 15 bases left between them. The CDR3 has 16 amino acids. The CDR3 DNA sequence: TGTGCCAGTAGTATCCTACCGGGACAAAGCTCCTACGAGCAGTACTTC. It yields the protein CASSILPGQSSYEQYF.

DNA of the CDR3: TGTGCTAGTGGTTTGCTACAGGGGTCAGATACGCAGTATTTT. This gives the protein CASGLLQGSDTQYF. J is TRBJ2-3 and V is TRBV12-5; 7 bases map to TRBD1. V trimming: 2 bases; J trimming: 4 bases; junction bases outside the gene matches: 3. The CDR3 sequence is 14 residues long. Germline loops: CDR1 LGHNT, CDR2 FRNRAP.

With regard to this clone: The same CDR3 can be traced to other DNA sequences in this sample. The V gene is TRBV18, the J gene TRBJ2-3; TRBD1 is a possible D gene (6 bases). V dropped 3 bases and J dropped 2 bases, with 12 bases sitting between them. Germline-derived CDR1 and CDR2 are KGHSH and LQKENI. This CDR3 is built from 15 residues. CDR3 sequence reads: CASSPARGLTDTQYF. CDR3 nucleotides: TGTGCCAGCTCACCTGCCAGGGGCCTCACAGATACGCAGTATTTT.

The DNA of the CDR3 is TGTGCCAGCTGCAAGGGGGCCGGGGCCTACGAGCAGTACTTC. Encoded protein: CASCKGAGAYEQYF. J is TRBJ2-7 and V is TRBV6-5; 7 bases are a match to TRBD1. The CDR3 consists of 14 residues. CDR1 and CDR2 (germline): MNHEY, SVGAGI. J was trimmed by 2 bases and V by 8 bases; bases with no gene match: 9.

The CDR3: CASSLDRGLETQYF. CDR3 DNA sequence: TGTGCCAGCAGCTTAGACAGGGGGCTAGAGACCCAGTACTTC. The gene calls are TRBV7-2 and TRBJ2-5; TRBD1 matches 9 bases. The V segment lost 1 base and the J segment 4 bases; nucleotides outside the gene matches: 1. From germline, CDR1 is SGHTA and CDR2 FQGNSA. This CDR3 comprises 14 residues.

This chain uses TRBV15 with TRBJ2-1; D unclear. CDR1 and CDR2 (germline): LNHNV, YYDKDF (reference sequence). Trimming removed 0 bases at V and 8 bases at J, with 5 bases between. This CDR3 has 12 residues. CDR3 nucleotides: TGTGCCACCAGCAGAGATCGAGATGAGCAGTTCTTC. Protein product: CATSRDRDEQFF.

The rearrangement links TRBV11-3 to TRBJ2-3; D is ambiguous. Germline V gives CDR1 SGHNT, CDR2 YENEEA. With 5 bases removed from V and 3 bases from J, the gap between germline ends came to 15 bases. This CDR3 has 15 amino acids. The DNA for the CDR3 is TGTGCCAGCAGCCGGTGGGCCGGCGCAACAGATACGCAGTATTTT. Amino acid sequence: CASSRWAGATDTQYF.

This chain links TRBV7-9 with TRBJ1-4, with a possible D match to TRBD1 (5 bases). This CDR3 comprises 13 residues. V was clipped by 5 bases and J by 14 bases, with 18 bases between them. CDR1 is SEHNR and CDR2 is FQNEAQ in the germline V gene (reference sequence). The CDR3 coding sequence is TGTGCCAGCAGCCAGCCCTCGGGCAGGGCCCTGTTTTTT. Encoded protein: CASSQPSGRALFF.

The rearrangement uses TRBV11-2 and TRBJ1-2; tentatively, D is TRBD1 (5 bases). Trimming left V 8 bases short and J 6 bases short, with 16 bases between. The CDR3 totals 13 residues. Germline values: CDR1 SGHAT, CDR2 FQNNGV. CDR3 loop: CASCPTGRDGYTF. Here the CDR3 DNA reads TGTGCCAGCTGCCCCACAGGTCGGGATGGCTACACCTTC.

This clone was observed a few times. The chain is built from TRBV6-1 and TRBJ1-5, with D maybe TRBD1 (5 bases). This CDR3 region has 14 residues. In germline, CDR1 is MNHNS, CDR2 SASEGT. Trimming cost V 1 base and J 7 bases, with 11 bases left between them. CDR3 sequence reads: CASSEGPGLQPQHF. The CDR3 DNA sequence: TGTGCCAGCAGTGAAGGGCCAGGGTTACAGCCCCAGCATTTT.

The chain joins TRBV5-1 to TRBJ2-2, with 7 bases matching TRBD2. Germline values: CDR1 SGHRS, CDR2 YFSETQ. Losses at the gene ends were 0 bases for V and 5 bases for J; bases not matched to a gene: 7. The CDR3 runs to 16 residues. The CDR3 DNA reads TGCGCCAGCAGCTTGGGTCGCGGGGGAGGAACCGGGGAGCTGTTTTTT. It specifies CASSLGRGGGTGELFF. The complete variable domain, with remaining parts taken from reference TRBV5-1 and TRBJ2-2, reads KAGVTQTPRYLIKTRGQQVTLSCSPISGHRSVSWYQQTPGQGLQFLFEYFSETQRNKGNFPGRFSGRQFSNSRSEMNVSTLELGDSALYLCASSLGRGGGTGELFFGEGSRLTVL.

The sample holds one count of this clone. This chain connects TRBV6-1 to TRBJ2-2, with 7 positions matching TRBD1. The V gene's germline CDR1 is MNHNS and CDR2 SASEGT. CDR3 size: 16 residues. V lost 1 base, J lost 0 bases, and 2 bases stayed unmatched. CDR3 sequence (DNA): TGTGCCAGCAGTGAAGAAGGGGGCTCGAACACCGGGGAGCTGTTTTTT. Translating gives CASSEEGGSNTGELFF.

The rearrangement uses TRBV5-5 and TRBJ1-5; 7 nucleotides line up with TRBD1. Germline CDR1 reads SGHKS; CDR2 reads YYEKEE (reference sequence). The CDR3 sequence is 15 residues long. V was clipped by 0 bases and J by 5 bases; unmatched bases: 5. CDR3 in amino acids: CASSLEARGDQPQHF. The DNA for the CDR3 is TGTGCCAGCAGCTTGGAAGCCAGGGGGGATCAGCCCCAGCATTTT.

In this sample, this clone turned up once. V is TRBV12-3 or TRBV12-4 and J is TRBJ2-7; D possibly corresponds to TRBD1 (5 bases). Trimming stripped 4 bases from V and 2 bases from J, with 6 bases between. The CDR3 spans 12 residues. The CDR3 loop is CASSWGTYEQYF. CDR3 sequence (DNA): TGTGCCAGCAGTTGGGGCACCTACGAGCAGTACTTC.

The chain links TRBV4-2 to TRBJ2-3, with 8 bases identical to TRBD2. Germline CDR1 reads LGHNA; CDR2 reads YNFKEQ. This CDR3 spans 17 amino acids. With V trimmed by 1 base and J by 2 bases, 8 bases remained unmatched. CDR3 region: CASSQGSRGGITDTQYF. CDR3 coding DNA: TGTGCCAGCAGCCAAGGAAGCCGCGGGGGGATCACAGATACGCAGTATTTT.

The genes are TRBV25-1 and TRBJ2-2, with a weak D call TRBD2 (6 bases). V shed 6 bases and J shed 5 bases, with 16 bases lying between them. This CDR3 contains 15 residues. CDR1 MGHDK and CDR2 SYGVNS come from the germline V gene. CDR3 coding DNA: TGTGCCAGCAGGGCCGGGACGGGGGTAACCGGGGAGCTGTTTTTT. Translated, it gives CASRAGTGVTGELFF.

The CDR3 sequence: CASSLSLAFSTEAFF. CDR3 coding DNA: TGCGCCAGCAGCTTGTCGTTAGCGTTTAGCACTGAAGCTTTCTTT. The chain carries TRBV5-1 and TRBJ1-1; D unresolved. Germline V CDR1 and CDR2: SGHRS, YFSETQ. The CDR3 extends over 15 amino acids. Trimming removed 1 base at V and 4 bases at J, with 14 bases between.